The rows below give T cell receptor beta chains drawn from one sample of a study of control samples from healthy donors and cancer patients. TCRdb's table, derived via immunoSEQ multiplex PCR, lists solely in-frame clones and lacks some. The sample carries approximately 150,000 clones, 92% recorded once. Sequencing was carried out using blood. The receptor source for this set is a woman in her twenties or thirties in good health. Both conserved end residues are part of each CDR3. A D gene is named only where the DNA matches it firmly. Where a row states a size, it is once, few, many or the class of an expanded clone; other rows omit it.

v_gene	abundance	d_gene	j_gene	CDR3aa	CDR3nt
TRBV7-6	.	TRBD1	TRBJ2-7	CASSLGDQGATRQYF	TGTGCCAGCAGCTTAGGGGATCAGGGGGCGACCCGACAGTACTTC
TRBV25-1	once	TRBD1	TRBJ1-2	CASSELTGGIGYGYTF	TGTGCCAGCAGTGAATTGACAGGGGGCATCGGCTATGGCTACACCTTC
TRBV12-3/TRBV12-4	.	.	TRBJ1-5	CASSLEAYQPQHF	TGTGCCAGCAGTTTAGAGGCCTATCAGCCCCAGCATTTT
TRBV6-5	.	TRBD1	TRBJ1-2	CASSPGQGIYYGYTF	TGTGCCAGCAGTCCAGGACAGGGGATCTACTATGGCTACACCTTC
TRBV24-1	.	.	TRBJ2-1	CATDLGSGPYNEQFF	TGTGCCACCGACCTTGGAAGCGGACCGTACAATGAGCAGTTCTTC
TRBV3-1/TRBV3-2	.	.	TRBJ1-6	CASSQWSRLNILHF	TGTGCCAGCAGCCAATGGAGCCGGTTGAACATCCTCCACTTT
TRBV28	.	.	TRBJ1-5	CASSPHPVAQHF	TGTGCCAGCAGTCCACATCCCGTAGCCCAGCATTTT
TRBV3-1/TRBV3-2	.	.	TRBJ1-4	CASSQSVLNEKLFF	TGTGCCAGCAGCCAATCTGTACTTAATGAAAAACTGTTTTTT
TRBV19	.	.	TRBJ2-7	CASSIYSRNYEQYF	TGTGCCAGTAGTATATATAGCAGGAACTACGAGCAGTACTTC
TRBV4-1	few	.	TRBJ2-7	CASSQDRSSYEQYF	TGCGCCAGCAGCCAAGATCGGTCTTCCTACGAGCAGTACTTC
TRBV7-7	.	.	TRBJ2-2	CASSYLDSTGELFF	TGTGCCAGCAGCTACCTTGACAGCACCGGGGAGCTGTTTTTT
TRBV5-5	once	.	TRBJ2-3	CASSPPTVTSTDTQYF	TGTGCCAGCAGCCCTCCGACGGTTACTAGCACAGATACGCAGTATTTT
TRBV3-1/TRBV3-2	.	TRBD2	TRBJ2-1	CARGGSLCNEQFF	TGTGCCAGAGGCGGGAGTTTGTGCAATGAGCAGTTCTTC
TRBV5-1	.	TRBD1	TRBJ1-1	CASSPRTGGLGTEAFF	TGCGCCAGCAGCCCGCGGACAGGGGGACTGGGGACTGAAGCTTTCTTT
TRBV6-2/TRBV6-3	.	.	TRBJ2-7	CASSYEGDLYEQYF	TGTGCCAGCAGTTACGAGGGGGATTTGTACGAGCAGTACTTC
TRBV2	.	.	TRBJ2-7	CASSEAQGFIYEQYF	TGTGCCAGCAGTGAAGCCCAGGGCTTTATCTACGAGCAGTACTTC
TRBV14	once	.	TRBJ2-1	CASSQNGRDEQFF	TGTGCCAGCAGCCAAAACGGAAGGGATGAGCAGTTCTTC
TRBV28	once	TRBD1	TRBJ2-7	CASSYRDRGSYEQYF	TGTGCCAGCAGCTACCGGGACAGGGGGTCCTACGAGCAGTACTTC
TRBV5-6	.	.	TRBJ1-2	CASSLVGGYTF	TGTGCCAGCAGCTTGGTGGGGGGCTACACCTTC
TRBV28	.	.	TRBJ1-4	CASSRANNEKLFF	TGTGCCAGCAGTCGTGCCAATAATGAAAAACTGTTTTTT
TRBV4-2	.	.	TRBJ1-4	CASSQVWGERNEKLFF	TGTGCCAGCAGCCAAGTTTGGGGAGAAAGGAATGAAAAACTGTTTTTT
TRBV7-2	.	.	TRBJ1-6	CASSLDPDVISPLHF	TGTGCCAGCAGCTTAGATCCAGACGTGATTTCACCCCTCCACTTT
TRBV3-1/TRBV3-2	.	TRBD1	TRBJ2-6	CASSRDRGLGGANVLTF	TGTGCCAGCAGCCGGGACAGGGGGTTGGGTGGGGCCAACGTCCTGACTTTC
TRBV7-6	.	.	TRBJ2-7	CASSRGGQRYEQYF	TGTGCCAGCAGCCGGGGGGGACAGCGGTACGAGCAGTACTTC
TRBV6-2/TRBV6-3	once	TRBD1	TRBJ1-5	CASSGRQGADGNQPQHF	TGTGCCAGCAGCGGAAGACAGGGGGCGGACGGCAATCAGCCCCAGCATTTT
TRBV7-8	.	.	TRBJ1-4	CASSSYSSAQVATNEKLFF	TGTGCCAGCAGCTCTTATTCGTCCGCGCAGGTGGCAACTAATGAAAAACTGTTTTTT
TRBV30	.	TRBD1	TRBJ2-1	CAWSRQGYEQFF	TGTGCCTGGTCTCGACAGGGCTATGAGCAGTTCTTC
TRBV5-1	once	.	TRBJ2-5	CASSLGYQETQYF	TGCGCCAGCAGCTTGGGGTACCAAGAGACCCAGTACTTC
TRBV5-6	.	TRBD1	TRBJ2-1	CASSPIPLWDSPYNEQFF	TGTGCCAGCAGCCCCATCCCCCTTTGGGACAGTCCCTACAATGAGCAGTTCTTC
TRBV3-1/TRBV3-2	.	.	TRBJ2-2	CASSQGRLTGELFF	TGTGCCAGCAGCCAAGGGCGTCTCACCGGGGAGCTGTTTTTT
TRBV5-8	.	.	TRBJ2-7	CASSIYFSGDKPPDEQYF	TGTGCCAGCAGCATATATTTTTCAGGGGACAAACCCCCCGACGAGCAGTACTTC
TRBV28	.	.	TRBJ1-1	CASSPTTMLNTEAFF	TGTGCCAGCAGTCCCACCACAATGCTGAACACTGAAGCTTTCTTT
TRBV9	.	.	TRBJ2-2	CASKGGENGELFF	TGTGCCAGCAAAGGAGGGGAAAACGGGGAGCTGTTTTTT
TRBV4-2	.	TRBD2	TRBJ2-1	CASSHTLAGGPDEQFF	TGTGCCAGCAGCCACACATTAGCGGGAGGGCCGGATGAGCAGTTCTTC
TRBV6-2/TRBV6-3	.	TRBD1	TRBJ1-1	CASSYGQGMNTEAFF	TGTGCCAGCAGTTATGGACAGGGGATGAACACTGAAGCTTTCTTT
TRBV12-3/TRBV12-4	.	.	TRBJ2-7	CASSLIATYEQYF	TGTGCCAGCAGTTTGATCGCGACCTACGAGCAGTACTTC
TRBV12-5	.	.	TRBJ2-7	CASAPIGLHEQYF	TGTGCTAGTGCCCCTATCGGGCTCCACGAGCAGTACTTC
TRBV14	.	.	TRBJ2-3	CASSQDLSFGDTQYF	TGTGCCAGCAGCCAAGATCTTAGTTTTGGGGATACGCAGTATTTT
TRBV3-1/TRBV3-2	.	.	TRBJ2-2	CASSQSDRYTGELFF	TGTGCCAGCAGCCAATCGGATCGTTACACCGGGGAGCTGTTTTTT
TRBV19	.	TRBD2	TRBJ2-1	CASSMRTSQNEQFF	TGTGCCAGTAGTATGAGGACTAGTCAAAATGAGCAGTTCTTC
TRBV28	.	TRBD2	TRBJ2-3	CASSLGGTSGRSDTQYF	TGTGCCAGCAGTTTGGGGGGGACTAGCGGGAGGAGTGATACGCAGTATTTT
TRBV6-1	once	TRBD2	TRBJ2-2	CASSEVPPSGRASGELFF	TGTGCCAGCAGTGAAGTACCCCCTAGCGGGAGGGCCTCCGGGGAGCTGTTTTTT
TRBV5-8	once	TRBD1	TRBJ1-4	CASSLTNRGSAVRGEKLFF	TGTGCCAGCAGCTTGACCAACAGGGGCTCGGCCGTTCGGGGTGAAAAACTGTTTTTT
TRBV6-6	.	TRBD2	TRBJ2-1	CASRTSGRGNNEQFF	TGTGCCAGCCGGACTAGCGGGAGGGGCAACAATGAGCAGTTCTTC
TRBV4-3	.	.	TRBJ2-1	CASSQESGTYEQFF	TGCGCCAGCAGCCAAGAATCAGGGACCTATGAGCAGTTCTTC
TRBV12-3/TRBV12-4	.	TRBD1	TRBJ2-1	CASSRTGNEQFF	TGTGCCAGCAGTCGGACAGGGAATGAGCAGTTCTTC
TRBV5-1	once	TRBD1	TRBJ1-1	CASSTGTGQAFF	TGCGCCAGCAGTACCGGGACAGGGCAAGCTTTCTTT
TRBV18	once	TRBD1	TRBJ2-7	CASSTGQGEQYF	TGTGCCAGCTCAACTGGACAGGGCGAGCAGTACTTC
TRBV5-1	.	TRBD2	TRBJ2-1	CASSASTSGRGNEQFF	TGCGCCAGCAGCGCCTCAACTAGCGGGAGAGGGAATGAGCAGTTCTTC
TRBV9	once	.	TRBJ2-7	CASSVSPGSSYEQYF	TGTGCCAGCAGCGTAAGCCCAGGCTCTTCCTACGAGCAGTACTTC
TRBV3-1/TRBV3-2	.	.	TRBJ1-4	CASSHHVHRRLFF	TGTGCCAGCAGCCACCATGTACACAGAAGACTGTTTTTT
TRBV28	.	.	TRBJ1-2	CASSHGGADYGYTF	TGTGCCAGCAGCCACGGTGGGGCCGACTATGGCTACACCTTC
TRBV19	.	TRBD1	TRBJ1-1	CASSSRTGGEAFF	TGTGCCAGTAGTAGTAGAACAGGGGGTGAAGCTTTCTTT
TRBV15	.	TRBD1	TRBJ2-1	CATNPGTGGSDEQFF	TGTGCCACCAACCCCGGGACAGGGGGCTCGGATGAGCAGTTCTTC
TRBV28	once	TRBD1	TRBJ1-2	CASSPPGGYGYTF	TGTGCCAGCAGTCCACCAGGGGGCTATGGCTACACCTTC
TRBV10-1	.	TRBD1	TRBJ1-5	CASGRGGQPDQPQHF	TGCGCCAGCGGCCGGGGGGGACAGCCTGATCAGCCCCAGCATTTT
TRBV28	.	.	TRBJ1-1	CASSFSLNTEAFF	TGTGCCAGCAGTTTTAGCCTGAACACTGAAGCTTTCTTT
TRBV6-6	.	.	TRBJ2-1	CASSFSRYNEQFF	TGTGCCAGCAGCTTCTCTCGTTACAATGAGCAGTTCTTC